This TCR beta chain emerged from a study of spatial heterogeneity in lung cancer. Study conclusions and caveats: One measure, the expanded intratumoral alpha and beta TCR count, tracked tumor mutation counts.

Time point described: sample taken at primary tumor resection. One entry per CDR3 protein, called by TCRdb with MiXCR from the 5' RACE reads. The sample holds about 27,000 distinct CDR3 sequences, more than 5.5% seen once. By share, this clonotype ranks as medium-sized. Its antigen is unidentified. Looked up from germline, CDR1 is DFQATT and CDR2 is SNEGSKA (reference sequence). Trimming left V 2 bases short and J 0 bases short, with 14 bases between. The CDR3 is made up of 15 amino acids. This receptor was taken from a male donor with early-stage non-small cell lung cancer. Sequenced material: lung tumor tissue, taken at surgery. The rearrangement links TRBV20-1 to TRBJ2-7; D not certain. This chain's CDR3 is CSARYAASLSYEQYF. CDR3 in DNA: TGCAGTGCTAGATACGCAGCTTCTCTCTCCTACGAGCAGTACTTC.